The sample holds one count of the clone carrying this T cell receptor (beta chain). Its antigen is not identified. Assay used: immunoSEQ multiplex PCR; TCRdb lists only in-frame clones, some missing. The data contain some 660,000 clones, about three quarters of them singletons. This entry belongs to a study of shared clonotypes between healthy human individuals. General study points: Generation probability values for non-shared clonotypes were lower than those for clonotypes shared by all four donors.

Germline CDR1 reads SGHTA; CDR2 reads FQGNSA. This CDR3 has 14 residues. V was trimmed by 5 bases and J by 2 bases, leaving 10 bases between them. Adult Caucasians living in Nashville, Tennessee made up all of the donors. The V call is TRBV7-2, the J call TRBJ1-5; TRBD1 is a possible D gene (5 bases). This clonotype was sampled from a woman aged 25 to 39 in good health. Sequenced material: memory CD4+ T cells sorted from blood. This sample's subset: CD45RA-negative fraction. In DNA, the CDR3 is TGTGCCAGCAGCACCCCAGGGCGCAATCAGCCCCAGCATTTT. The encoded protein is CASSTPGRNQPQHF.